This TCR beta chain came from a study of blood T cells in healthy people across ages. Study in general: Capture by template switching was about one barcoded beta molecule per two T cells. General study points: Roughly linearly, TCR beta diversity per million T cells fell as age increased.

Notes on this clonotype: Its target is unknown.

This CDR3 is built from 15 residues. CDR1 is DFQATT, CDR2 SNEGSKA, per germline (reference sequence). The V end lost 6 bases, the J end lost 4 bases, and 19 bases lay between the germline ends. Next came a second PCR, run for about 6 to 12 cycles, which used a sample-barcoded 5' primer along with a J-beta primer mix. TCRdb called the 5' RACE reads again in MiXCR, with one record for every CDR3 protein. The sample shows over 550,000 distinct CDR3 sequences, roughly 30% of them seen only once. The chain is built from TRBV20-1 and TRBJ1-3, with D tentatively TRBD1 (5 bases). The sequence came from a woman older than 75 in good health. The sample comprised blood. CDR3 residues: CSAAAGPGRGNTIYF. DNA for the CDR3: TGCAGTGCCGCCGCCGGCCCGGGACGGGGAAACACCATATATTTT.